This TCR beta chain was profiled in a study of blood T cell repertoires in COVID-19 (dated by TCRdb to between 2020 and 2021). Background on the whole study: Samples covering the acute and convalescent phases of COVID-19 were provided by collaborators in the United States, Italy and Spain. The prospective study material was composed of cDNA or gDNA derived from T cells, B-cell-depleted T cells, or PBMCs. Deeply sampled blood TCRbeta repertoires from subjects exposed to, actively infected with, or recovered from COVID-19 were included in the dataset. The repertoires were released in a freely available public database intended as a resource for research on the immune response to SARS-CoV-2. Samples came from the ongoing ImmuneRACE study (first 160 participants) plus 1,254 subjects from 6 global collaborators. Sample metadata almost always included a de-identified subject ID, COVID-19 status, age in years and sex. HLA class I and class II types, where available, came from metadata supplied by the sample provider rather than from assay-based typing. The paper's findings and limits, for the study overall: How much clinical and demographic metadata was included differed by source and by participant, and the metadata was provided uncurated.

Concerning this clone itself: Which antigen it targets is not known. Base quality data are lacking; no much larger clone is found one base away.

Whole blood was collected in K2EDTA tubes by collaborating institutions according to the institutions' own protocols. For TCRbeta analysis, collaborators shipped samples as frozen whole blood, isolated PBMCs, or DNA extracted from either of those sample types. TCRbeta CDR3 regions were amplified from genomic DNA using the immunoSEQ Assay, a bias-controlled multiplex PCR. Per the authors' processing: The number of nucleated cells in each sample was estimated by amplification of reference gene primers within the assay. Sequence reads were collapsed and filtered to measure the absolute abundance of every unique TCRbeta CDR3 rearrangement. For each sample, productive Simpson clonality was calculated as the square root of Simpson's diversity index over productive rearrangements. TCRdb mirrors the immuneACCESS table, restricted to in-frame sequences. Some clones are absent from its copies; in checked studies, under half trace to an unresolved V gene, and the reason for the others is unknown. V, J and clone size are taken as reported in that table, and D and trimming were inferred from the DNA itself. The sample table lists 200,000 to 250,000 clones, around 80% of them with a count of one. The ten largest clones capture less than 4% of the sample.

Specimen: peripheral blood. The source is a woman aged 18-29 years with acute or convalescent COVID-19.

The CDR3 loop reads CASRQWDWGTYEQFF. The bases read TGTGCCAGCAGACAATGGGACTGGGGGACGTATGAGCAGTTCTTC. The V gene is TRBV6-6 and the J gene is TRBJ2-1, with a weak D call of TRBD2 (6 bases match). V loses 6 bases, J loses 8 bases, and the germline ends lie 20 bases apart. There are 15 amino acids in the CDR3, from cysteine to phenylalanine inclusive. CDR3 DNA only is kept here, 45 bases in frame from base 1. CDR1 and CDR2, per the germline V gene (reference sequence), are MNHNY and SVGAGI.